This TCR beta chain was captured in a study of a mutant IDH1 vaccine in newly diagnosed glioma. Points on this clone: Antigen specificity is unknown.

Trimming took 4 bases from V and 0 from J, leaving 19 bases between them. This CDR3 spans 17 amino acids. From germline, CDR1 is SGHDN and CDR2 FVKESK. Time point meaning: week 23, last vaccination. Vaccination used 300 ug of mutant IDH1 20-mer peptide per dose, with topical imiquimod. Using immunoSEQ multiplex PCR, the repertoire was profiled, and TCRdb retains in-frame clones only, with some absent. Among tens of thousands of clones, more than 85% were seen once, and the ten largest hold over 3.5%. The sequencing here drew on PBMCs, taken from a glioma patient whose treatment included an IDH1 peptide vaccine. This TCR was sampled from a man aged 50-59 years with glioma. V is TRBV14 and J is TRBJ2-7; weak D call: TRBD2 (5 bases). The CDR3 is CASSRKAGGFSSYEQYF. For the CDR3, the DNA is TGTGCCAGCAGCCGAAAAGCTGGCGGGTTTAGCTCCTACGAGCAGTACTTC.